This entry concerns a single TCR beta chain. Its antigen remains unidentified. The record originates from a study of cytomegalovirus exposure and HLA in healthy donors. The wider study: From HLA-typed donors, an early data release held around 85 million unique TCRs.

It was healthy bone marrow donors who served as donors. Looked up from germline, CDR1 is MGHRA and CDR2 is YSYEKL. Trimming removed 7 bases at V and 0 bases at J, with 9 bases between. This CDR3 contains 13 residues. The study's findings and limits: Earlier analysis found most TCR beta V segments productive about 90% or about 30% of the time. Among donors in an Asian-associated ancestry cluster, a later analysis reportedly found fewer N-insertions than the roughly 700-donor mean.

PCR primers comprised 60 Vbeta and 13 Jbeta primers. The protocol was immunoSEQ multiplex PCR, while the TCRdb copy is restricted to in-frame clones and leaves out a portion. The data contain some 150,000 clones, approximately 87% of them singletons. The receptor's source is a man aged 40-49 years in good health and CMV-seronegative. This chain uses TRBV4-1 with TRBJ1-1, with D unresolved. Sequencing used PBMCs. The CDR3 here is CASKEAMNTEAFF. For the CDR3, the DNA is TGCGCCAGCAAGGAGGCGATGAACACTGAAGCTTTCTTT.